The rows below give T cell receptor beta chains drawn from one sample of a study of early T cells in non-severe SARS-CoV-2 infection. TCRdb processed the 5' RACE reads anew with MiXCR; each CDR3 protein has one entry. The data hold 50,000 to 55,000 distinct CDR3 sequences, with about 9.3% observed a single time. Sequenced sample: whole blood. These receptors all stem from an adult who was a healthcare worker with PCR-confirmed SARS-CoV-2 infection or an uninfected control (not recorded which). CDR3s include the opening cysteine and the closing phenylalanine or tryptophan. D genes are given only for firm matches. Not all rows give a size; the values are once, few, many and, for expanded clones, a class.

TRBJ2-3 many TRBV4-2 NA CASSQVGNTRDTQYF TGTGCCAGCAGCCAAGTTGGGAACACCAGAGATACGCAGTATTTT
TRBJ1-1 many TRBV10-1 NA CASAAREVTEAFF TGCGCCTCAGCCGCCAGGGAGGTCACTGAAGCTTTCTTT
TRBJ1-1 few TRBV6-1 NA CASSEATGNTEAFF TGTGCCAGCAGTGAAGCGACGGGAAACACTGAAGCTTTCTTT
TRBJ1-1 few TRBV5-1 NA CASSLEWEGTEAFF TGCGCCAGCAGCTTGGAGTGGGAGGGCACTGAAGCTTTCTTT
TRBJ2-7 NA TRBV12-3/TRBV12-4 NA CASSNIEGPRPYEQYF TGTGCCAGCAGTAATATAGAGGGACCGAGACCTTACGAGCAGTACTTC
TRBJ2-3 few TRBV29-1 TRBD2 CSVEERLAGDDTQYF TGCAGCGTTGAAGAGAGGCTAGCGGGAGACGACACGCAGTATTTT
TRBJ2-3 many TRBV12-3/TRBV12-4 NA CASSPNGAPTDTQYF TGTGCCAGCAGTCCGAACGGTGCCCCCACAGATACGCAGTATTTT
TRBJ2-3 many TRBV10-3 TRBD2 CAISESSGRGDTQYF TGTGCCATCAGTGAGTCTAGCGGGAGGGGAGATACGCAGTATTTT
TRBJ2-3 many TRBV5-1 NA CASSLEGELTSRDTQYF TGCGCCAGCAGCTTGGAGGGGGAGCTGACTTCTAGGGATACGCAGTATTTT
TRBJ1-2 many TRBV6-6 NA CASSYGDRTNYGYTF TGTGCCAGCAGTTACGGGGACCGAACTAACTATGGCTACACCTTC
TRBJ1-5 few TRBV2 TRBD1 CASGQGYSNQPQHF TGTGCCAGCGGACAGGGATATAGCAATCAGCCCCAGCATTTT
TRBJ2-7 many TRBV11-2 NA CASSPGGSHEQYF TGTGCCAGCAGCCCAGGCGGGTCCCACGAGCAGTACTTC
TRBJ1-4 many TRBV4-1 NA CASSQVGANEKLFF TGCGCCAGCAGCCAAGTTGGAGCTAATGAAAAACTGTTTTTT
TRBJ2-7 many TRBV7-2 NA CASTLYGGGDEQYF TGTGCCAGCACTCTGTACGGGGGTGGTGACGAGCAGTACTTC
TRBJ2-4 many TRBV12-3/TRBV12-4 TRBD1 CASSPTGVGIQYF TGTGCCAGCAGTCCCACAGGGGTAGGCATTCAGTACTTC
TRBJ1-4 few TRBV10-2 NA CASSENRPRYNEKLFF TGCGCCAGCAGTGAAAATCGTCCCCGTTATAATGAAAAACTGTTTTTT
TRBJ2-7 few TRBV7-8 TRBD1 CASSPRNRDSSYEQYF TGTGCCAGCAGCCCCCGGAACCGGGACAGCTCCTACGAGCAGTACTTC
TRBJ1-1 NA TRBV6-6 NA CASSSQPGTEAFF TGTGCCAGCAGTTCGCAACCGGGCACTGAAGCTTTCTTT
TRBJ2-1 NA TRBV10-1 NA CASSASSNEQFF TGCGCCAGCAGTGCGTCGTCCAATGAGCAGTTCTTC
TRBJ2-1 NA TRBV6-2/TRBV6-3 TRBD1 CASRFRQGSNEQFF TGTGCCAGCAGGTTTAGACAGGGAAGTAATGAGCAGTTCTTC
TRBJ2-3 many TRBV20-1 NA CSARDGPDTQYF TGCAGTGCTAGAGACGGGCCAGATACGCAGTATTTT
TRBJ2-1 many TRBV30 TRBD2 CAWVLAGDSYNEQFF TGTGCCTGGGTTCTGGCGGGGGACTCCTACAATGAGCAGTTCTTC
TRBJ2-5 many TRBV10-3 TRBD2 CAISGGSSAGGETQYF TGTGCCATCAGTGGGGGTTCCAGTGCGGGAGGAGAGACCCAGTACTTC
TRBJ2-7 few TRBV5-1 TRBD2 CASASSGGRASEQYF TGCGCCAGCGCCTCCAGCGGCGGGAGGGCCTCCGAGCAGTACTTC